This T cell receptor beta chain was found in a study of T cell clusters in autoimmune cytopenias. Each sample's input was approximately 0.25 ug genomic DNA, some 34,000 genome equivalents. About this clonotype: Its antigen is as yet unknown.

From germline, CDR1 is KGHSH and CDR2 LQKENI. This CDR3 is 12 amino acids long. Multiplex touch-down PCR amplified TRB using TRB-A and TRB-B pools in one tube. TCRdb derives one entry per CDR3 protein from the multiplex PCR reads, leaving out DNA. The sample's table shows about 8,400 distinct CDR3 sequences. The study's findings and limits: Exclusive TRB clusters were about 3-fold more numerous in healthy donors than in active autoimmune hepatitis. Clustering suggested that physiological T cell clusters were missing in primary autoimmune cytopenia patients. A dominant lymphoma-associated repertoire apparently masked the cluster-lack signature in secondary cytopenia versus chronic lymphocytic leukemia.

This TCR derives from a human donor with an autoimmune cytopenia or autoimmune hepatitis (not recorded which). Material for sequencing was peripheral blood. This chain uses TRBV18 with TRBJ2-3. The CDR3 loop is CASSQATDTQYF.